Listed below are T cell receptor beta chains from one sample, sequenced in a study of metastatic and nonmetastatic thyroid tumors. TCRdb reassembled clones from the PCR reads with MiXCR. The sample has tens of thousands of clones; roughly 25% are singletons. The source material was blood. The origin of the receptors is a female donor with papillary thyroid cancer or a benign thyroid nodule (not recorded which). Some clones in this sample may be carry-over from other donors' samples. Both conserved end residues are part of each CDR3. D genes are given only for firm matches. Clone size is shown for a subset of rows, as once, few, many or a class of expanded clone.

abundance	v_gene	d_gene	j_gene	CDR3aa	CDR3nt
NA	TRBV11-3	NA	TRBJ2-3	CASSPGVANSDTQYF	TGTGCCAGCAGCCCAGGGGTAGCCAACTCAGATACGCAGTATTTT
many	TRBV28	NA	TRBJ1-1	CASSLYPGADPEAFF	TGTGCCAGCAGTTTATATCCAGGGGCGGACCCTGAAGCTTTCTTT
many	TRBV7-9	NA	TRBJ2-5	CASSSGQLTRETQYF	TGTGCCAGCAGTTCGGGGCAGCTGACGCGAGAGACCCAGTACTTC
few	TRBV6-5	TRBD1	TRBJ2-7	CASSYPDRGDYEQYF	TGTGCCAGCAGTTACCCCGACAGGGGCGACTACGAGCAGTACTTC
many	TRBV30	NA	TRBJ2-1	CAWSHSYNEQFF	TGTGCCTGGAGTCACAGTTACAATGAGCAGTTCTTC
many	TRBV28	NA	TRBJ2-6	CASSFVQGSGANVLTF	TGTGCCAGCAGTTTTGTTCAGGGCTCTGGGGCCAACGTCCTGACTTTC
many	TRBV7-9	NA	TRBJ1-1	CASSFQTGYTEAFF	TGTGCCAGCAGCTTTCAGACAGGCTACACTGAAGCTTTCTTT
many	TRBV28	TRBD1	TRBJ1-5	CASSLGQGVSQPQHF	TGTGCCAGCAGTTTAGGACAGGGGGTCAGTCAGCCCCAGCATTTT
NA	TRBV20-1	NA	TRBJ2-7	CSARGRAEVWAEQYF	TGCAGTGCTAGAGGGCGGGCAGAGGTTTGGGCCGAGCAGTACTTC
many	TRBV28	TRBD1	TRBJ1-2	CASQGGGVYGYTF	TGTGCCAGCCAGGGGGGAGGGGTCTATGGCTACACCTTC
many	TRBV20-1	NA	TRBJ1-1	CSASHSLMGGENTEAFF	TGCAGTGCTAGTCACTCCCTCATGGGAGGGGAGAACACTGAAGCTTTCTTT
many	TRBV20-1	TRBD2	TRBJ2-4	CSARLWGEGRDIQYF	TGCAGTGCTAGACTCTGGGGGGAGGGCCGGGACATTCAGTACTTC
many	TRBV7-9	TRBD1	TRBJ2-7	CASSRTGPNYEQYF	TGTGCCAGCAGCCGGACAGGCCCCAACTACGAGCAGTACTTC
medium-sized	TRBV4-3	NA	TRBJ2-7	CASSQTGRGYEQYF	TGCGCCAGCAGCCAAACAGGGCGAGGGTACGAGCAGTACTTC
many	TRBV27	NA	TRBJ2-3	CASSRQSTDTQYF	TGTGCCAGCAGTCGACAGAGCACAGATACGCAGTATTTT
many	TRBV18	TRBD2	TRBJ2-3	CASSPSSGRGGTQYF	TGTGCCAGCTCACCTTCTAGCGGGAGGGGCGGTACGCAGTATTTT
once	TRBV11-3	NA	TRBJ2-2	CASNSGRQNTGELFF	TGTGCCAGCAACAGCGGGCGGCAAAACACCGGGGAGCTGTTTTTT
few	TRBV6-1	NA	TRBJ2-2	CASNPGGNNTGELFF	TGTGCCAGCAACCCGGGGGGCAATAACACCGGGGAGCTGTTTTTT
NA	TRBV5-1	NA	TRBJ2-2	CASLAPNTGELFF	TGCGCCAGCCTAGCGCCGAACACCGGGGAGCTGTTTTTT
NA	TRBV5-1	NA	TRBJ2-2	CASRWGINTGELFF	TGCGCCAGCCGCTGGGGGATCAACACCGGGGAGCTGTTTTTT
NA	TRBV30	NA	TRBJ2-5	CAWSGGETQYF	TGTGCCTGGAGTGGAGGAGAGACCCAGTACTTC
NA	TRBV4-1	TRBD2	TRBJ2-1	CASSHHSGNYNEQFF	TGCGCCAGCAGCCATCATAGCGGGAACTACAATGAGCAGTTCTTC
many	TRBV4-1	TRBD1	TRBJ2-1	CASSQVSQGASYEQFF	TGCGCCAGCAGCCAAGTCTCACAGGGGGCGAGCTATGAGCAGTTCTTC
many	TRBV2	TRBD1	TRBJ2-3	CASRDRTGGDTQYF	TGTGCCAGCAGGGATCGGACAGGGGGAGATACGCAGTATTTT
NA	TRBV20-1	NA	TRBJ2-7	CSARVAGRITYEQYF	TGCAGTGCTAGAGTCGCGGGACGTATAACCTACGAGCAGTACTTC
medium-sized	TRBV20-1	TRBD1	TRBJ2-7	CSAPFTPGQGSQYF	TGCAGTGCTCCTTTTACTCCGGGACAGGGGTCGCAGTACTTC
many	TRBV19	NA	TRBJ1-1	CASSVSGPNTEAFF	TGTGCCAGTAGTGTATCCGGGCCGAACACTGAAGCTTTCTTT
NA	TRBV4-1	NA	TRBJ2-7	CASSRRDTDSYEQYF	TGCGCCAGCAGCCGACGGGACACCGACTCCTACGAGCAGTACTTC
many	TRBV19	TRBD1	TRBJ2-2	CASRTGTTGELFF	TGTGCCAGCCGGACAGGGACAACCGGGGAGCTGTTTTTT
NA	TRBV11-2	TRBD2	TRBJ2-1	CASSLEATGTSGPKWQFF	TGTGCCAGCAGCTTAGAGGCGACCGGGACTAGCGGCCCCAAATGGCAGTTCTTC
NA	TRBV5-1	TRBD2	TRBJ2-1	CASSKEGTSGGLNEQFF	TGCGCCAGCAGCAAAGAAGGGACTAGCGGGGGGTTGAATGAGCAGTTCTTC
many	TRBV6-6	TRBD1	TRBJ1-1	CASSSLTGGYTEAFF	TGTGCCAGCAGTTCACTCACAGGGGGCTACACTGAAGCTTTCTTT
NA	TRBV5-1	TRBD2	TRBJ2-5	CASRGYLAGGGETQYF	TGCGCCAGCAGAGGGTACCTAGCGGGAGGTGGAGAGACCCAGTACTTC
many	TRBV10-3	NA	TRBJ1-2	CAIGNTGYGYTF	TGTGCCATCGGGAATACAGGGTATGGCTACACCTTC
many	TRBV11-2	NA	TRBJ2-2	CASSLGGDDTGELFF	TGTGCCAGCAGCTTAGGAGGGGATGACACCGGGGAGCTGTTTTTT
many	TRBV5-1	NA	TRBJ2-5	CASSLAPGGGKETQYF	TGCGCCAGCAGCTTGGCCCCGGGGGGCGGGAAAGAGACCCAGTACTTC
many	TRBV9	NA	TRBJ1-2	CASSEFDSSYGYTF	TGTGCCAGCAGCGAATTCGACAGTTCCTATGGCTACACCTTC
medium-sized	TRBV6-5	NA	TRBJ1-2	CASSYGYGTYYGYTF	TGTGCCAGCAGTTACGGTTACGGGACATACTATGGCTACACCTTC
NA	TRBV6-5	NA	TRBJ1-3	CASSFGRQFSGNTINF	TGTGCGAGCAGTTTCGGCCGACAGTTCTCTGGAAACACCATAAATTTT
NA	TRBV30	NA	TRBJ2-6	CAWGIGAYVLTF	TGCGCCTGGGGAATTGGGGCCTACGTCCTGACTTTC
many	TRBV3-1	TRBD2	TRBJ2-1	CASSQSGRVHEQFF	TGTGCCAGCAGCCAAAGCGGGAGGGTCCATGAGCAGTTCTTC
many	TRBV5-4	TRBD1	TRBJ2-7	CASSLGRGSSYEQYF	TGTGCCAGCAGCTTAGGCAGGGGGTCCTCCTACGAGCAGTACTTC
few	TRBV7-9	NA	TRBJ1-1	CASSRTGPTEAFF	TGTGCCAGCAGCCGCACGGGGCCCACTGAAGCTTTCTTT
many	TRBV24-1	NA	TRBJ1-2	CATSDLGTEYGYTF	TGTGCCACCAGTGACCTAGGGACCGAATATGGCTACACCTTC
NA	TRBV11-2	NA	TRBJ2-7	CASSTDNRGYYEQYF	TGTGCCAGCAGCACAGATAACCGGGGTTACTACGAGCAGTACTTC
many	TRBV29-1	NA	TRBJ1-4	CSPPLSTEKLFF	TGCAGCCCTCCCTTGAGTACTGAAAAACTGTTTTTT
NA	TRBV19	NA	TRBJ1-2	CASSRRGPQTYRYTF	TGTGCCAGTAGTAGACGCGGACCCCAGACCTATCGCTACACCTTC
many	TRBV6-1	NA	TRBJ2-1	CASSPTRSGEQFF	TGTGCCAGCAGTCCCACTCGGAGTGGGGAGCAGTTCTTC
NA	TRBV7-6	NA	TRBJ1-3	CASSSEQGLSGNTIYF	TGTGCCAGCAGCTCCGAACAGGGTCTAAGTGGAAACACCATATATTTT
few	TRBV24-1	NA	TRBJ2-7	CATSDFRGYEQYF	TGTGCCACCAGTGATTTTCGGGGCTACGAGCAGTACTTC